The 7 T cell receptor beta chains below all came from one sample that was sequenced in a study of blood T cell repertoires in COVID-19. Method: immunoSEQ multiplex PCR; TCRdb's copy keeps in-frame clones and lacks some. The sample includes around 100,000 clones, around four fifths of them seen just once. The sequenced sample consisted of peripheral blood. Receptors were obtained from a woman in her seventies with acute or convalescent COVID-19.

This clone occurred once. The rearrangement links TRBV30 to TRBJ1-2; tentative D call: TRBD1 (5 bases). The germline CDR1 and CDR2 sequences are GTSNPN and SVGIG (reference sequence). Trimming took 4 bases from V and 7 from J, leaving 16 bases between them. There are 13 residues in the CDR3. CDR3 residues: CAWNAREPAGYTF. The CDR3 DNA follows: TGTGCCTGGAATGCCAGGGAACCGGCTGGCTACACCTTC.

CDR3 coding DNA: TGTGCCAGCAGTTGGGACACTCAGAACACTGAAGCTTTCTTT. Translated: CASSWDTQNTEAFF. This chain joins TRBV28 and TRBJ1-1; tentatively, D is TRBD1 (6 bases). The CDR3 loop spans 14 amino acids. Germline CDR1 and CDR2: MDHEN and SYDVKM. Trimming shortened V by 4 bases and J by 1 base, and 10 bases separated the two germline ends.

In its sample, this clone was seen once. This rearrangement joins TRBV28 to TRBJ1-5; D unresolved. Germline V CDR1 and CDR2: MDHEN, SYDVKM. This CDR3 comprises 13 residues. The ends were cut back, 6 bases at V and 2 bases at J, with 8 bases in the middle. CDR3 region: CASRVEGNQPQHF. Here the CDR3 DNA reads TGTGCCAGCAGGGTGGAGGGCAATCAGCCCCAGCATTTT.

The chain is built from TRBV12-3 or TRBV12-4 and TRBJ1-2; D is possibly TRBD1 (5 bases). The CDR3 is 13 amino acids. V gave up 0 bases and J gave up 4 bases, with 6 bases separating them. The CDR3 loop is CASSLAQGYGYTF. In nucleotides, the CDR3 is TGTGCCAGCAGTTTAGCGCAGGGCTATGGCTACACCTTC.

The chain links TRBV10-3 to TRBJ2-5, with D possibly TRBD1 on 5 matching bases. The CDR3 contains 13 residues. With 9 bases removed from V and 4 bases from J, the gap between germline ends came to 15 bases. The germline CDR1 and CDR2 sequences are ENHRY and SYGVKD. The CDR3 sequence: CAIRVGAGETQYF. The CDR3 DNA reads TGTGCCATTCGTGTTGGGGCAGGAGAGACCCAGTACTTC.

V gene TRBV6-4 combines with J gene TRBJ1-1, with D uncertain. The germline V and J ends were trimmed by 4 bases and 1 base, with 13 bases remaining between them. The CDR3 is 15 residues long. CDR1 is MRHNA, CDR2 SNTAGT, per germline. Here the CDR3 reads CASSVDTFQNTEAFF. The DNA of the CDR3 is TGTGCCAGCAGTGTAGACACCTTCCAGAACACTGAAGCTTTCTTT.

The chain links TRBV28 to TRBJ1-5; 7 positions match TRBD1. Germline values: CDR1 MDHEN, CDR2 SYDVKM. The CDR3 sequence is 15 residues long. Trimming took 4 bases from V and 2 from J; bases not matched to a gene: 5. CDR3 DNA: TGTGCCAGCAGTTCGGGGACAGATGGCAATCAGCCCCAGCATTTT. It translates to CASSSGTDGNQPQHF.